This T cell receptor beta chain derives from a study of cytomegalovirus exposure and HLA in healthy donors. Clones were read by immunoSEQ multiplex PCR, and TCRdb kept only the in-frame ones, dropping some. The table has hundreds of thousands of clones, 90% seen once; the top ten hold roughly 3%. Findings and limits, study-wide: Most TCR sequences were uncommon, yet certain public TCRs appeared in many donors.

With regard to this clone: No antigen is known for it.

This CDR3 spans 16 amino acids. Deletions cut 2 bases from V and 4 bases from J, with 18 bases between. The germline gives CDR1 SEHNR, CDR2 FQNEAQ (reference sequence). The source is a woman in her thirties in good health and CMV-seronegative. The sequencing sample was made of PBMCs. The rearrangement joins TRBV7-9 to TRBJ2-7; D is unclear. The CDR3 sequence is CASSLNPPATDYEQYF. Here the CDR3 DNA reads TGTGCCAGCAGCTTAAATCCCCCCGCGACCGATTACGAGCAGTACTTC.